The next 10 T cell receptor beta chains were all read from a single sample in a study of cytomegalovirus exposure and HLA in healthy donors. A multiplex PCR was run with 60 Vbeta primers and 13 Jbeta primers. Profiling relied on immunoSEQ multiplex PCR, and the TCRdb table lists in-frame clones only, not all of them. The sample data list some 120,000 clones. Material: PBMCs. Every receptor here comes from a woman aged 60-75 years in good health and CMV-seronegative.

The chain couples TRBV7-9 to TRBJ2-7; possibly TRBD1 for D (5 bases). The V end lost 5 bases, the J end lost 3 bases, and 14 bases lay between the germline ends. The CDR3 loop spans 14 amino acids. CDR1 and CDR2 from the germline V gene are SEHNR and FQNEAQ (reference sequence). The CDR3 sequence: CASSGWTKSYEQYF. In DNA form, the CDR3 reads TGTGCCAGCAGCGGATGGACAAAGAGCTACGAGCAGTACTTC.

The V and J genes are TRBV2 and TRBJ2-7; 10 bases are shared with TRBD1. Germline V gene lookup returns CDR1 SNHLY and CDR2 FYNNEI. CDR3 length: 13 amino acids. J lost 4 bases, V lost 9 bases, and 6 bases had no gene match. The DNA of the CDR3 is TGTGCCAGACAGGGACAGGGGATTTACGAGCAGTACTTC. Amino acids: CARQGQGIYEQYF.

Here the CDR3 reads CASSKLHGEKLFF. The CDR3 nucleotides read TGTGCCAGCAGCAAACTACACGGTGAAAAACTGTTTTTT. The chain has TRBV6-5 and TRBJ1-4; no clear D. In germline, CDR1 is MNHEY, CDR2 SVGAGI. The CDR3 runs 13 residues. V lost 6 bases and J 7 bases, leaving 12 bases between the germline ends.

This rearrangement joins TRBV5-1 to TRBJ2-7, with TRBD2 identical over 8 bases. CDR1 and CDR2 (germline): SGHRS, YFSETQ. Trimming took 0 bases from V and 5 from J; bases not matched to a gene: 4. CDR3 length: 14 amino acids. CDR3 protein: CASSLERELHEQYF. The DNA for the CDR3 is TGCGCCAGCAGCTTGGAGCGGGAGTTGCACGAGCAGTACTTC.

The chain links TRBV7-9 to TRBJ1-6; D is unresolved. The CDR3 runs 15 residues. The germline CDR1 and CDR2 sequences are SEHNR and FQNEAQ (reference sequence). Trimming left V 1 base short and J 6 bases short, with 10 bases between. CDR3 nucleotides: TGTGCCAGCAGCTTAGTTGCAGGAAGTAATTCACCCCTCCACTTT. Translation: CASSLVAGSNSPLHF.

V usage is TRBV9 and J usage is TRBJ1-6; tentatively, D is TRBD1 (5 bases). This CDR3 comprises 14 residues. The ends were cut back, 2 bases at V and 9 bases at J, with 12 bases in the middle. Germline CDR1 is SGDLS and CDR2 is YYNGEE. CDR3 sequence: CASSVMGGSSPLHF. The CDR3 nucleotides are TGTGCCAGCAGCGTGATGGGGGGTAGTTCACCCCTCCACTTT.

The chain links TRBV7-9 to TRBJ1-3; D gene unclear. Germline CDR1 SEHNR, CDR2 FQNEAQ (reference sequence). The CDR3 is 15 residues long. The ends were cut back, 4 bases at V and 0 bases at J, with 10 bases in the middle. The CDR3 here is CASSYTQDSGNTIYF. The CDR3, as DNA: TGTGCCAGCAGCTATACTCAGGACTCTGGAAACACCATATATTTT.

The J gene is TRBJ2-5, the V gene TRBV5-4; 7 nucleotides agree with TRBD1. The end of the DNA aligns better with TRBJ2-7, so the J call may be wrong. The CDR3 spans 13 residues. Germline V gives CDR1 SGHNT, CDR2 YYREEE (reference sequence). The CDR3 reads CASSAGTAYEQYF. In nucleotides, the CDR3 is TGTGCCAGCAGCGCAGGGACAGCTTACGAGCAGTACTTC.

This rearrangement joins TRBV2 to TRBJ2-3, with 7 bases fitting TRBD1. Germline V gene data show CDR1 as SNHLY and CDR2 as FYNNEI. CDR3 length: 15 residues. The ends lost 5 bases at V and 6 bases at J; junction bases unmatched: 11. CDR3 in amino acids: CASSFDRAALDTQYF. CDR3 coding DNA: TGTGCCAGCAGTTTCGACAGGGCAGCCCTCGATACGCAGTATTTT.

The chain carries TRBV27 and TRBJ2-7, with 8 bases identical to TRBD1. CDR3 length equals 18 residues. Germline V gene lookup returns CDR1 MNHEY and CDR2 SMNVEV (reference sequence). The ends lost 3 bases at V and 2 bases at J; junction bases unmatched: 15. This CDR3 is CASSFGQGPYPLTYEQYF. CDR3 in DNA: TGTGCCAGCAGTTTCGGACAGGGCCCATACCCCCTGACCTACGAGCAGTACTTC.